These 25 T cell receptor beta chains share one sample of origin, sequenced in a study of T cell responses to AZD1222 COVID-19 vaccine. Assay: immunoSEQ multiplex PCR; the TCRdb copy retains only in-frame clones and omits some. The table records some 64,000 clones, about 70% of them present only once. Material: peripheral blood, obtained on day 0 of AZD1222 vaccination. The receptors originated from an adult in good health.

CDR3 residues: CAITTVTGRGATQYF. The CDR3, as DNA: TGTGCCATCACGACCGTGACAGGGCGGGGGGCGACCCAGTACTTC. The chain carries TRBV10-3 and TRBJ2-5; possible D gene TRBD2, 8 bases. The CDR3 contains 15 residues. Germline CDR1 ENHRY, CDR2 SYGVKD. V was clipped by 7 bases and J by 7 bases, with 22 bases between them.

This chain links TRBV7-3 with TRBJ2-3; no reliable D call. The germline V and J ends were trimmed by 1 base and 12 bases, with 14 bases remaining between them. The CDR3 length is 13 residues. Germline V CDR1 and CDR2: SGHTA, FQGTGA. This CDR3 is CASSLKDGWPQYF. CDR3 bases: TGTGCCAGCAGCTTAAAGGATGGTTGGCCCCAGTATTTT. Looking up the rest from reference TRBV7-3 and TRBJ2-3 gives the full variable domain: GAGVSQTPSNKVTEKGKYVELRCDPISGHTALYWYRQSLGQGPEFLIYFQGTGAADDSGLPNDRFFAVRPEGSVSTLKIQRTERGDSAVYLCASSLKDGWPQYFGPGTRLTVL.

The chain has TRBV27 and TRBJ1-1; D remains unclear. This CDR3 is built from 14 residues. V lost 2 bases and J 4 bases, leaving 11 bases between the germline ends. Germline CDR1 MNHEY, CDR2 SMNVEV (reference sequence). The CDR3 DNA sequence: TGTGCCAGCAGTTTAACCCTAATGGGCACTGAAGCTTTCTTT. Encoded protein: CASSLTLMGTEAFF.

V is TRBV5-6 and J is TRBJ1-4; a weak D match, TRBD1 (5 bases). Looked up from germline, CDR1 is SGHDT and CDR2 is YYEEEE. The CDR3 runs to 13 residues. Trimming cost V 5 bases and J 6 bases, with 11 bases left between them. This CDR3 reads CASSAGTDEKLFF. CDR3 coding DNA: TGTGCCAGCAGTGCTGGGACTGATGAAAAACTGTTTTTT.

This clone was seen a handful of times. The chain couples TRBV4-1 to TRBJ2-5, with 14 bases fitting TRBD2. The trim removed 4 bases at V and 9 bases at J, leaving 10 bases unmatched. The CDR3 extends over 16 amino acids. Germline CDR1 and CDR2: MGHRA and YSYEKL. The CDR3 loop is CASSPGTSGGRTAQYF. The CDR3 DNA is TGCGCCAGCAGCCCCGGGACTAGCGGGGGCCGGACCGCCCAGTACTTC.

The CDR3: CSVEDGLTYEQYF. The CDR3 DNA follows: TGCAGCGTTGAGGACGGTCTGACCTACGAGCAGTACTTC. The chain has TRBV29-1 and TRBJ2-7; D unclear. Trimming left V 3 bases short and J 2 bases short, with 11 bases between. The germline CDR1 and CDR2 sequences are SQVTM and ANQGSEA. The length of the CDR3 is 13 residues.

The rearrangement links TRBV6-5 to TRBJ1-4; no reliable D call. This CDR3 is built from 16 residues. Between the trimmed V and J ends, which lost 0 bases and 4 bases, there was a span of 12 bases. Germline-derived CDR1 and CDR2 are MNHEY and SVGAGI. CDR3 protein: CASSYSPGLGNEKLFF. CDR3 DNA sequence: TGTGCCAGCAGTTACTCGCCAGGCCTGGGTAATGAAAAACTGTTTTTT.

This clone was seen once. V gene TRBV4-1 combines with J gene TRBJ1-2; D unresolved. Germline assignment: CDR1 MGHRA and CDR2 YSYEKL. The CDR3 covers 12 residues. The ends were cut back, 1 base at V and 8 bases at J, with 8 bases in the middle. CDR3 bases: TGCGCCAGCAGCCAAGTCGGATTAGGCTACACCTTC. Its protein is CASSQVGLGYTF.

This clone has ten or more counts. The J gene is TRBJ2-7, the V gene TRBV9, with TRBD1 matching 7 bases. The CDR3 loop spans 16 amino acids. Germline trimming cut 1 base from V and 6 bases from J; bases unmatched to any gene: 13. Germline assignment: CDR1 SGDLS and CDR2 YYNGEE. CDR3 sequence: CASSVTTGPYPGEQYF. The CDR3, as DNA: TGTGCCAGCAGCGTAACGACAGGGCCCTACCCGGGCGAGCAGTACTTC.

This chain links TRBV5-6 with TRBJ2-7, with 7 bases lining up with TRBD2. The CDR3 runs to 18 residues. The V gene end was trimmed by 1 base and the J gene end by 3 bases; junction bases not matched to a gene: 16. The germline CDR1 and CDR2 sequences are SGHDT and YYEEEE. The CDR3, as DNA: TGTGCCAGCAGCTTGAAGGCCCTATCGGGGGGACGAAACTACGAGCAGTACTTC. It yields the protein CASSLKALSGGRNYEQYF.

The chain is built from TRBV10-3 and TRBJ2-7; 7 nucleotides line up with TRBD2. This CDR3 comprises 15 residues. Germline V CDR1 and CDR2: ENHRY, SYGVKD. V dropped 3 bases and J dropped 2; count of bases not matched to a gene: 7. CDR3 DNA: TGTGCCATCAGTGACCCTGGGGGGGACCCCTACGAGCAGTACTTC. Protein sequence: CAISDPGGDPYEQYF.

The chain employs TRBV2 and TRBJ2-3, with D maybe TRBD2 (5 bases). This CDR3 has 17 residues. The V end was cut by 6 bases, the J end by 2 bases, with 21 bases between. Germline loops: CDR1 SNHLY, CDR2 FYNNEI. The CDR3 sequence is CASSPEPGRLPTDTQYF. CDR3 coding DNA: TGTGCCAGCAGCCCGGAACCGGGAAGACTCCCCACAGATACGCAGTATTTT.

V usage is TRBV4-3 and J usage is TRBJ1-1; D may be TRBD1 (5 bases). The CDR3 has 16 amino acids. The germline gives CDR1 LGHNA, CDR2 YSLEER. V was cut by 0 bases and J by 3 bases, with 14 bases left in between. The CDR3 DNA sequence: TGCGCCAGCAGCCAAGAAGCTTGGGGACGGGACACTGAAGCTTTCTTT. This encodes CASSQEAWGRDTEAFF.

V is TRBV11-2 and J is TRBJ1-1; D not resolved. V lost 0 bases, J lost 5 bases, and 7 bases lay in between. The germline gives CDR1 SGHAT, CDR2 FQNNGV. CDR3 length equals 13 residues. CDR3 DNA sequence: TGTGCCAGCAGCTTAGACCAGACTACTGAAGCTTTCTTT. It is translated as CASSLDQTTEAFF.

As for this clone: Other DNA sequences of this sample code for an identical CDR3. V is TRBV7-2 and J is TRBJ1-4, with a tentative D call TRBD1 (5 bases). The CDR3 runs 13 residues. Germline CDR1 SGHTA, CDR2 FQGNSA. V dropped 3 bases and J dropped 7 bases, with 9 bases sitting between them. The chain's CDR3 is CASSLGRVEKLFF. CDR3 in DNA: TGTGCCAGCAGCTTGGGACGGGTTGAAAAACTGTTTTTT.

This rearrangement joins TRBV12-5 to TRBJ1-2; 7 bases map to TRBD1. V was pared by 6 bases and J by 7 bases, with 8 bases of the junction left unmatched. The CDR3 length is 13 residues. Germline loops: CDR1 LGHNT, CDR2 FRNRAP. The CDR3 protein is CASGPGQLSGYTF. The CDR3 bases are TGTGCTAGTGGCCCGGGACAGCTCTCTGGCTACACCTTC. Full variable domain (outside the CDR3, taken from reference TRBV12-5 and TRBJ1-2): DARVTQTPRHKVTEMGQEVTMRCQPILGHNTVFWYRQTMMQGLELLAYFRNRAPLDDSGMPKDRFSAEMPDATLATLKIQPSEPRDSAVYFCASGPGQLSGYTFGSGTRLTVV.

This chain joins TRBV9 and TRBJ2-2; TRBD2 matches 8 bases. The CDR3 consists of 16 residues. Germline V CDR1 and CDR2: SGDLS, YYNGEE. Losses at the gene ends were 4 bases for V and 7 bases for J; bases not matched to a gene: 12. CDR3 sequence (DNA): TGTGCCAGCAGCCCTTTGCCGGGACTAGGCGTCGGGGAGCTGTTTTTT. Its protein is CASSPLPGLGVGELFF.

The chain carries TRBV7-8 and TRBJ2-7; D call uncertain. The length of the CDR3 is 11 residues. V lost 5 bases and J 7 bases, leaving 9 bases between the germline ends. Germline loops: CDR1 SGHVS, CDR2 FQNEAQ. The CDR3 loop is CASSQSREQYF. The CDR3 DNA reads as TGTGCCAGCAGCCAATCGCGGGAGCAGTACTTC.

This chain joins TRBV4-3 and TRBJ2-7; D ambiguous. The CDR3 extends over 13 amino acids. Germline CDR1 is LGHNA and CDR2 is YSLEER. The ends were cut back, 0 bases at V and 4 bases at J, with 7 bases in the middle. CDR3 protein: CASSQDQTYEQYF. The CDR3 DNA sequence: TGCGCCAGCAGCCAAGACCAGACTTACGAGCAGTACTTC.

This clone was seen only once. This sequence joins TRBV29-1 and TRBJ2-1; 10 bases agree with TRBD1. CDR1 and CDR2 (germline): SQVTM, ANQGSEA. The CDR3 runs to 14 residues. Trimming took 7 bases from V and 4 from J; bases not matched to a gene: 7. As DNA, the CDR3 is TGCAGCGACCGAGGGGGACAGGGGTACAATGAGCAGTTCTTC. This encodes CSDRGGQGYNEQFF.

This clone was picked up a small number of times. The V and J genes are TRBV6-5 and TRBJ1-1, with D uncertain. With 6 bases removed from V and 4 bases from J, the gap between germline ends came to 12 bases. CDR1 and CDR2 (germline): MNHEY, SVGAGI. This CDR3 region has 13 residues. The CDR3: CASRAVVSTEAFF. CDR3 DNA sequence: TGTGCCAGCAGAGCGGTAGTCTCCACTGAAGCTTTCTTT.

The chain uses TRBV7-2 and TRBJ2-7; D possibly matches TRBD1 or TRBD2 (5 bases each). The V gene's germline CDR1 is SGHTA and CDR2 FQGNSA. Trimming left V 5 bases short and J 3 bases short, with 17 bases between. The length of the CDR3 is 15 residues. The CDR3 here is CASSPVGGGVYEQYF. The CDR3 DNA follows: TGTGCCAGCAGCCCTGTTGGTGGGGGAGTCTACGAGCAGTACTTC.

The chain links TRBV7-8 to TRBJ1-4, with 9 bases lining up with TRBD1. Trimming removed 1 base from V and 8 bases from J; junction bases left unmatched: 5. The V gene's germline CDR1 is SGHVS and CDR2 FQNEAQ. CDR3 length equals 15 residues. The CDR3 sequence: CASSLGQGGSEKLFF. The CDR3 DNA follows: TGTGCCAGCAGCTTAGGACAGGGGGGATCGGAAAAACTGTTTTTT.

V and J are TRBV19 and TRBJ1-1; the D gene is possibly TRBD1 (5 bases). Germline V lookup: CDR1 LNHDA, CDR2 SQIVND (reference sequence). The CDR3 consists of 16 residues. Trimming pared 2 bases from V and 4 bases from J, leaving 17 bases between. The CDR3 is CASSIKLGAGITEAFF. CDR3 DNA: TGTGCCAGTAGTATAAAATTAGGCGCAGGGATCACTGAAGCTTTCTTT.

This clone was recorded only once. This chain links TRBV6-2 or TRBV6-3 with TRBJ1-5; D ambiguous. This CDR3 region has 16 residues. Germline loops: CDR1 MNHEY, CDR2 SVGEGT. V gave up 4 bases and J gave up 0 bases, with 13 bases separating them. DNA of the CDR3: TGTGCCAGCAGTTCCCCGGACCGGTATAGCAATCAGCCCCAGCATTTT. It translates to CASSSPDRYSNQPQHF.